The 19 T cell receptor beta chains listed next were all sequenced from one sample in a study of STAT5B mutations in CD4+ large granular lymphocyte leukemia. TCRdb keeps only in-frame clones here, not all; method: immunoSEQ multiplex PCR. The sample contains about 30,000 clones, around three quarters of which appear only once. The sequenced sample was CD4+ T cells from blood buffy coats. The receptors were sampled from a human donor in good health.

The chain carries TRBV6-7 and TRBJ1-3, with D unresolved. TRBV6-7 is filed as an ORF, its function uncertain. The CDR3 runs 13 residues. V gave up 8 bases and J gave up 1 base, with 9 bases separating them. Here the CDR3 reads CASREGSGNTIYF. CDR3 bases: TGTGCCAGCCGGGAAGGGTCTGGAAACACCATATATTTT.

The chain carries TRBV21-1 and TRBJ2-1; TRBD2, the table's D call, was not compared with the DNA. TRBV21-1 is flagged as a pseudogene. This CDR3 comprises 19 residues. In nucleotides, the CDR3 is TGTGCCAGCAGCAAGGGGACACCTAGGTCGGGGGGCCTCTACAATGAGCAGTTCTTC. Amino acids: CASSKGTPRSGGLYNEQFF.

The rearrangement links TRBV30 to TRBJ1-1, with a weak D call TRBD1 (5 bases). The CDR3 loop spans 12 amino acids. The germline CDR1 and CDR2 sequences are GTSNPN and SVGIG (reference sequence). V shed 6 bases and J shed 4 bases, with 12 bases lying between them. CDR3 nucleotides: TGTGCCTGTGACTGGGGCAGCACTGAAGCTTTCTTT. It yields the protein CACDWGSTEAFF.

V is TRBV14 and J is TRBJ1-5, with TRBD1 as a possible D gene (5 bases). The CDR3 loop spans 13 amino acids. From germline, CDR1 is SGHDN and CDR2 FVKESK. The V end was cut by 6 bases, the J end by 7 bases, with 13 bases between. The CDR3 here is CASSLGRAQPQHF. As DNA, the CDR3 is TGTGCCAGCAGTCTGGGCAGGGCCCAGCCCCAGCATTTT. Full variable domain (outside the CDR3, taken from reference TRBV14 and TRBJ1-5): EAGVTQFPSHSVIEKGQTVTLRCDPISGHDNLYWYRRVMGKEIKFLLHFVKESKQDESGMPNNRFLAERTGGTYSTLKVQPAELEDSGVYFCASSLGRAQPQHFGDGTRLSIL.

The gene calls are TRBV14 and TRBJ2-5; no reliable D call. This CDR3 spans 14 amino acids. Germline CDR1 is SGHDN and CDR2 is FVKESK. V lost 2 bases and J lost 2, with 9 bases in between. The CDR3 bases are TGTGCCAGCAGCCAAAGTAAGACGCAAGAGACCCAGTACTTC. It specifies CASSQSKTQETQYF.

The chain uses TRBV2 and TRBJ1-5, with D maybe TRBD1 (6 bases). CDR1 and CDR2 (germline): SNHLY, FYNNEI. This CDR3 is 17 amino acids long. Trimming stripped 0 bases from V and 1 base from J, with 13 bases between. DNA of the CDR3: TGTGCCAGCAGTGAAGCGCTTGGCAGGGGAAGCAATCAGCCCCAGCATTTT. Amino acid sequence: CASSEALGRGSNQPQHF.

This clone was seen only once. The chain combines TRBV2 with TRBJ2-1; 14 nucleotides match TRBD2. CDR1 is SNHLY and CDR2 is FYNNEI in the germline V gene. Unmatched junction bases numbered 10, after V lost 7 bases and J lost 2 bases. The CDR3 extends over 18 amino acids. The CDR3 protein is CASTGLAGGKGAYNEQFF. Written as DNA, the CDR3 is TGTGCCAGCACAGGACTAGCGGGAGGCAAGGGAGCCTACAATGAGCAGTTCTTC.

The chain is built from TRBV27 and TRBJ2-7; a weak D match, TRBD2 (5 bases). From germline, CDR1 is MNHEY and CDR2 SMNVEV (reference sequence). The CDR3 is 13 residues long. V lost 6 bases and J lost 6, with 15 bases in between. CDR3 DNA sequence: TGTGCCAGCAGGCCTGGACTGGTGGGCGAGCAGTACTTC. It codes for CASRPGLVGEQYF.

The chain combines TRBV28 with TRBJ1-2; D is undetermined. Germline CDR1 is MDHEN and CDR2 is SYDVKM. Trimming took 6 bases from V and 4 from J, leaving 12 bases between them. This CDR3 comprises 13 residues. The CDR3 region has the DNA TGTGCCAGCAGGGCTGCAATTGGCTATGGCTACACCTTC. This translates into CASRAAIGYGYTF.

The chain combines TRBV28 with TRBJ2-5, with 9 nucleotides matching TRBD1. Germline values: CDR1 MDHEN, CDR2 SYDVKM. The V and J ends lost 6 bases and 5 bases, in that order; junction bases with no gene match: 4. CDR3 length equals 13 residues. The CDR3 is CASSAQGAETQYF. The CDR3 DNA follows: TGTGCCAGCAGCGCACAGGGGGCTGAGACCCAGTACTTC.

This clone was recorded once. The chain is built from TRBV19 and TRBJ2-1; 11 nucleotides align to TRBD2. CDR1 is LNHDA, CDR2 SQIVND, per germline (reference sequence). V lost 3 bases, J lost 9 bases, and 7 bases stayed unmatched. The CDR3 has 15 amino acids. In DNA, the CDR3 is TGTGCCAGTAGTATCGGACTAGCGGGCACGACTGAGCAGTTCTTC. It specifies CASSIGLAGTTEQFF. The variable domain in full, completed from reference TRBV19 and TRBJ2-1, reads DGGITQSPKYLFRKEGQNVTLSCEQNLNHDAMYWYRQDPGQGLRLIYYSQIVNDFQKGDIAEGYSVSREKKESFPLTVTSAQKNPTAFYLCASSIGLAGTTEQFFGPGTRLTVL.

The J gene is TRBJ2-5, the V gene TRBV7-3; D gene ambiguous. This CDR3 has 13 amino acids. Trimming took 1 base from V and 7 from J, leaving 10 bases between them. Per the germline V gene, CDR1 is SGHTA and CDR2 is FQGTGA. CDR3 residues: CASSLNQVGTQYF. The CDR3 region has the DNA TGTGCCAGCAGCTTAAATCAGGTTGGGACCCAGTACTTC.

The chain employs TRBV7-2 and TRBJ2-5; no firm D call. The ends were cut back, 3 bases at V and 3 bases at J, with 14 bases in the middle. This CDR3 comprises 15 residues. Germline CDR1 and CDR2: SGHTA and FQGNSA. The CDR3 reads CASSFLGPAKETQYF. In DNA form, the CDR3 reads TGTGCCAGCAGCTTCCTCGGGCCGGCTAAAGAGACCCAGTACTTC. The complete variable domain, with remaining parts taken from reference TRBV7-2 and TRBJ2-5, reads GAGVSQSPSNKVTEKGKDVELRCDPISGHTALYWYRQSLGQGLEFLIYFQGNSAPDKSGLPSDRFSAERTGGSVSTLTIQRTQQEDSAVYLCASSFLGPAKETQYFGPGTRLLVL.

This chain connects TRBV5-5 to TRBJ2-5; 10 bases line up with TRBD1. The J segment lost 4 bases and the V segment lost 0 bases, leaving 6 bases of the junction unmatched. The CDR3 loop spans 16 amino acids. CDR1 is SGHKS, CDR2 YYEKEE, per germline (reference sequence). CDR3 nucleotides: TGTGCCAGCAGCTTGGTTATCGGGACAGGGGTAGAGACCCAGTACTTC. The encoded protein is CASSLVIGTGVETQYF.

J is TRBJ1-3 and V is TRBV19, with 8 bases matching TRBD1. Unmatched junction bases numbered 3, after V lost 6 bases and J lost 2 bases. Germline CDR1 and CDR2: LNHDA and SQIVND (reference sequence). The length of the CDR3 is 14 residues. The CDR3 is CASSTGGAGNTIYF. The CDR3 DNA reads TGTGCCAGTAGCACAGGGGGTGCTGGAAACACCATATATTTT.

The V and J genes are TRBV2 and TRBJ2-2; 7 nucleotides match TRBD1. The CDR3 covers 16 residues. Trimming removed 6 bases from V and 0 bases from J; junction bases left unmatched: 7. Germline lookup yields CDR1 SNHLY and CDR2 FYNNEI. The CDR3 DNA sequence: TGTGCCAGCAGGGGCAGGGGGTTTACGAACACCGGGGAGCTGTTTTTT. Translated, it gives CASRGRGFTNTGELFF.

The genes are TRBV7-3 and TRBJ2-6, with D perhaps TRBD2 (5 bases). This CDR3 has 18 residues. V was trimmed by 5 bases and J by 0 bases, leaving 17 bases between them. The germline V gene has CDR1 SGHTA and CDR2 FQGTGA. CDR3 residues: CASSAQSPGFSGANVLTF. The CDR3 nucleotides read TGTGCCAGCAGCGCCCAGTCTCCGGGGTTCTCTGGGGCCAACGTCCTGACTTTC.

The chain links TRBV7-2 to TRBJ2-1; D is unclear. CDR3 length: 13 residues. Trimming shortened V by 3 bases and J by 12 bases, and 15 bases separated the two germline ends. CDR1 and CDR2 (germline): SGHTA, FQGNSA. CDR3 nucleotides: TGTGCCAGCAGCTTCCCCCCTTCCTGGTGGCAGTTCTTC. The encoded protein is CASSFPPSWWQFF.

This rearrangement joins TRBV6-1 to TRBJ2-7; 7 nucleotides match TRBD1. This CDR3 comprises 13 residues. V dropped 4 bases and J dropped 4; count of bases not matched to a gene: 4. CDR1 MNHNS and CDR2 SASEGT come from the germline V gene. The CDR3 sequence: CASSGSRGYEQYF. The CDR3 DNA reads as TGTGCCAGCAGTGGCTCCAGGGGGTACGAGCAGTACTTC.